The rows below give T cell receptor beta chains drawn from one sample of a study of CD8 T cells in Susac syndrome. In TCRdb, the immunoSEQ multiplex PCR reads were re-called with MiXCR into one record per CDR3 protein. The table has some 150,000 distinct CDR3 sequences, roughly 95% seen once. The sample taken for sequencing was CD8+ T cells from PBMCs. Receptor source: a human donor with multiple sclerosis. Both conserved end residues are part of each CDR3. A D gene is named only where the DNA matches it firmly.

D gene: .
V gene: TRBV7-9
J gene: TRBJ1-2
CDR3 DNA: TGTGCCAGCAGGGTTGCTAACTATGGCTACACCTTC
CDR3 protein: CASRVANYGYTF

D gene: .
V gene: TRBV27
J gene: TRBJ1-1
CDR3 DNA: TGTGCCAGCAGTTTTAGGGGGAACACTGAAGCTTTCTTT
CDR3 protein: CASSFRGNTEAFF

D gene: .
V gene: TRBV7-9
J gene: TRBJ2-7
CDR3 DNA: TGTGCCAGCAGCTTAGCCTCTGGAAGTGAGCAGTACTTC
CDR3 protein: CASSLASGSEQYF

D gene: TRBD1
V gene: TRBV14
J gene: TRBJ2-3
CDR3 DNA: TGTGCCAGCAGGCCGACAGGGGGGACTAGCACAGATACGCAGTATTTT
CDR3 protein: CASRPTGGTSTDTQYF

D gene: .
V gene: TRBV30
J gene: TRBJ2-2
CDR3 DNA: TGTACCTGGAGTGTTGAGGCAGGGAAGACCGGGGAGCTGTTTTTT
CDR3 protein: CTWSVEAGKTGELFF

D gene: .
V gene: TRBV3-1
J gene: TRBJ2-7
CDR3 DNA: TGTGCCAGCAGCCCGGGCCCTTTGGGGACCTTGGAGCAGTACTTC
CDR3 protein: CASSPGPLGTLEQYF

D gene: .
V gene: TRBV12-3/TRBV12-4
J gene: TRBJ1-5
CDR3 DNA: TGTGCCAGCAGTCGGGACCGCAATCAGCCCCAGCATTTT
CDR3 protein: CASSRDRNQPQHF

D gene: .
V gene: TRBV5-6
J gene: TRBJ2-6
CDR3 DNA: TGTGCCAGCAGCTTGGTTATGGGGACTGGGGCCAACGTCCTGACTTTC
CDR3 protein: CASSLVMGTGANVLTF

D gene: .
V gene: TRBV7-3
J gene: TRBJ2-1
CDR3 DNA: TGTGCCAGCAGCCAAGAAAGGGAATACAATGAGCAGTTCTTC
CDR3 protein: CASSQEREYNEQFF

D gene: .
V gene: TRBV3-1
J gene: TRBJ1-1
CDR3 DNA: TGTGCCAGCAGCCAAGATGTCCGGGCTACTGAAGCTTTCTTT
CDR3 protein: CASSQDVRATEAFF

D gene: .
V gene: TRBV29-1
J gene: TRBJ1-1
CDR3 DNA: TGCAGCGGTAGACTCGGGAGCTTCACTGAAGCTTTCTTT
CDR3 protein: CSGRLGSFTEAFF

D gene: .
V gene: TRBV27
J gene: TRBJ1-2
CDR3 DNA: TGTGCCAGCAGTTTATCTCCCGGGAGTGGCTACACCTTC
CDR3 protein: CASSLSPGSGYTF

D gene: .
V gene: TRBV9
J gene: TRBJ1-6
CDR3 DNA: TGTGCCAGCAGCGTAAGGAGGGGCCCCAATTCACCCCTCCACTTT
CDR3 protein: CASSVRRGPNSPLHF

D gene: TRBD2
V gene: TRBV29-1
J gene: TRBJ2-1
CDR3 DNA: TGCAGCGTTGTGGGGATTACGCGGGGGGTGACATCCTACAATGAGCAGTTCTTC
CDR3 protein: CSVVGITRGVTSYNEQFF

D gene: TRBD1
V gene: TRBV6-5
J gene: TRBJ2-7
CDR3 DNA: TGTGCCAGCGCACAGGGGGTCTCCTACGAGCAGTACTTC
CDR3 protein: CASAQGVSYEQYF